This TCR beta chain was sequenced for a study of T cell repertoires in cytomegalovirus infection. Study-level information: CMV epitopes in the study were HLA-C-restricted (recently identified) and HLA-B-restricted (well studied). Based on public TCR beta signatures, there were indications of CMV infection and of a matching HLA type. Points from the study as a whole: Clonotypes of TCR beta that were HLA-C-restricted and CMV-specific dominated the ex vivo response.

TCRdb fed the reads into MiXCR, producing one record per CDR3 protein. The data show around 540,000 distinct CDR3 sequences, more than 30% seen once. With respect to this clonotype: Its specificity is not known.

The material sequenced was cultured PBMCs, taken from culture after CMV antigen stimulation. This TCR was sampled from a human donor in good health (CMV status not recorded). Some clones in this sample may be carry-over from other donors' samples.

CDR3 loop: CASSYSGVDRQPQHF. CDR3 nucleotides: TGTGCCAGCAGTTACTCAGGAGTAGATAGGCAGCCCCAGCATTTT. The chain has TRBV27 and TRBJ1-5; no firm D call. Germline assignment: CDR1 MNHEY and CDR2 SMNVEV (reference sequence). This CDR3 comprises 15 residues. Trimming left V 4 bases short and J 7 bases short, with 17 bases between.